A selection of T cell receptor beta chains follows, all from one sample in a study of blood T cell repertoires in COVID-19. Libraries were prepared by immunoSEQ multiplex PCR; TCRdb keeps only in-frame clonotypes and omits some of them. The table records about 69,000 clones, 75% to 85% of them present only once. Sequences were obtained from peripheral blood. Every receptor here comes from a human donor in a cohort sampled during active COVID-19. The CDR3 runs from the conserved cysteine through the conserved F or W. The order of the fields is clone size, D gene, J gene, V gene, CDR3 protein, CDR3 DNA. The D gene is left open where the match is weak. A row's size may be missing; if present it is once, few, many or a size class.

clone size: .
D gene: .
J gene: TRBJ1-5
V gene: TRBV12-2
CDR3 protein: CASRLRSEGRDNQPQHF
CDR3 DNA: TGTGCAAGTCGCTTAAGGTCGGAGGGCAGAGATAATCAGCCCCAGCATTTT

clone size: .
D gene: .
J gene: TRBJ1-6
V gene: TRBV9
CDR3 protein: CASSTDSNSPLHF
CDR3 DNA: TGTGCCAGCAGCACAGATAGTAATTCACCCCTCCACTTT

clone size: once
D gene: TRBD2
J gene: TRBJ2-1
V gene: TRBV19
CDR3 protein: CASRRGDSYNEQFF
CDR3 DNA: TGTGCCAGTAGACGGGGGGACTCCTACAATGAGCAGTTCTTC

clone size: .
D gene: TRBD1
J gene: TRBJ2-5
V gene: TRBV3-1/TRBV3-2
CDR3 protein: CASSPRDRVETQYF
CDR3 DNA: TGTGCCAGCAGCCCCCGGGACAGGGTGGAGACCCAGTACTTC

clone size: .
D gene: .
J gene: TRBJ2-7
V gene: TRBV6-1
CDR3 protein: CASSDGSYEQYF
CDR3 DNA: TGTGCCAGCAGTGACGGCTCCTACGAGCAGTACTTC

clone size: .
D gene: TRBD1
J gene: TRBJ1-2
V gene: TRBV30
CDR3 protein: CAWSSPDRGSYGYTF
CDR3 DNA: TGTGCCTGGAGTTCCCCGGACAGGGGTAGCTATGGCTACACCTTC

clone size: .
D gene: TRBD1
J gene: TRBJ2-1
V gene: TRBV5-1
CDR3 protein: CASSPHRGLGNEQFF
CDR3 DNA: TGCGCCAGCAGCCCTCACAGGGGGCTCGGCAATGAGCAGTTCTTC

clone size: few
D gene: .
J gene: TRBJ2-7
V gene: TRBV3-1/TRBV3-2
CDR3 protein: CASSPFEQGTYYEQYF
CDR3 DNA: TGTGCCAGCAGCCCTTTTGAGCAGGGCACCTACTACGAGCAGTACTTC

clone size: .
D gene: .
J gene: TRBJ2-7
V gene: TRBV7-8
CDR3 protein: CASSLQQLSYEQYF
CDR3 DNA: TGTGCCAGCAGCTTACAACAGCTCTCCTACGAGCAGTACTTC

clone size: .
D gene: .
J gene: TRBJ1-4
V gene: TRBV3-1/TRBV3-2
CDR3 protein: CASIDGVPLTNEKLFF
CDR3 DNA: TGTGCCAGCATCGACGGAGTCCCGTTAACTAATGAAAAACTGTTTTTT

clone size: .
D gene: TRBD1
J gene: TRBJ1-4
V gene: TRBV18
CDR3 protein: CASSELRQGEKLFF
CDR3 DNA: TGTGCCAGCTCAGAGCTCCGACAGGGTGAAAAACTGTTTTTT

clone size: .
D gene: .
J gene: TRBJ2-1
V gene: TRBV6-5
CDR3 protein: CATLSYNEQFF
CDR3 DNA: TGCGCCACGCTCAGTTACAATGAGCAGTTCTTC

clone size: .
D gene: TRBD2
J gene: TRBJ2-7
V gene: TRBV6-5
CDR3 protein: CASTGTSGFYEQYF
CDR3 DNA: TGTGCCAGCACCGGGACTAGCGGGTTCTACGAGCAGTACTTC

clone size: .
D gene: .
J gene: TRBJ2-1
V gene: TRBV10-1
CDR3 protein: CASSEFPDSYNEQFF
CDR3 DNA: TGCGCCAGCAGTGAGTTCCCGGACAGTTACAATGAGCAGTTCTTC

clone size: .
D gene: TRBD1
J gene: TRBJ2-7
V gene: TRBV19
CDR3 protein: CASSLRDRVYEQYF
CDR3 DNA: TGTGCCAGTAGTCTCCGGGACAGGGTCTACGAGCAGTACTTC

clone size: .
D gene: .
J gene: TRBJ1-2
V gene: TRBV13
CDR3 protein: CASSLAGGGHGYTF
CDR3 DNA: TGTGCCAGCAGCTTAGCTGGGGGGGGCCATGGCTACACCTTC

clone size: once
D gene: .
J gene: TRBJ1-2
V gene: TRBV7-9
CDR3 protein: CASSFPGQPYGYTF
CDR3 DNA: TGTGCCAGCAGCTTTCCCGGACAGCCCTATGGCTACACCTTC

clone size: .
D gene: TRBD1
J gene: TRBJ2-7
V gene: TRBV18
CDR3 protein: CASSPGQGAAYEQYF
CDR3 DNA: TGTGCCAGCTCACCGGGACAGGGGGCGGCCTACGAGCAGTACTTC

clone size: .
D gene: .
J gene: TRBJ1-1
V gene: TRBV7-8
CDR3 protein: CASSQHETEAFF
CDR3 DNA: TGTGCCAGCAGCCAACATGAAACTGAAGCTTTCTTT

clone size: few
D gene: .
J gene: TRBJ2-1
V gene: TRBV11-3
CDR3 protein: CASSPGLGEQFF
CDR3 DNA: TGTGCCAGCAGCCCCGGACTGGGGGAGCAGTTCTTC

clone size: .
D gene: .
J gene: TRBJ2-3
V gene: TRBV6-4
CDR3 protein: CASSDSAGSTDTQYF
CDR3 DNA: TGTGCCAGCAGTGACTCAGCGGGTAGCACAGATACGCAGTATTTT

clone size: .
D gene: .
J gene: TRBJ1-1
V gene: TRBV3-1/TRBV3-2
CDR3 protein: CASSPQGGAEAFF
CDR3 DNA: TGTGCCAGCAGCCCCCAGGGAGGGGCTGAAGCTTTCTTT

clone size: once
D gene: TRBD1
J gene: TRBJ2-2
V gene: TRBV10-1
CDR3 protein: CASSEAGGPTGELFF
CDR3 DNA: TGCGCCAGCAGTGAGGCAGGGGGTCCCACCGGGGAGCTGTTTTTT

clone size: .
D gene: TRBD1
J gene: TRBJ2-7
V gene: TRBV5-6
CDR3 protein: CASSSGYRGNSYEQYF
CDR3 DNA: TGTGCCAGCAGCTCGGGGTACAGGGGTAACTCCTACGAGCAGTACTTC

clone size: .
D gene: .
J gene: TRBJ2-5
V gene: TRBV9
CDR3 protein: CARRGGPGWEEETQYF
CDR3 DNA: TGTGCCAGGAGGGGGGGACCGGGCTGGGAAGAAGAGACCCAGTACTTC

clone size: .
D gene: .
J gene: TRBJ2-3
V gene: TRBV14
CDR3 protein: CASSQGRRVTDTQYF
CDR3 DNA: TGTGCCAGCAGCCAAGGCAGGCGAGTTACAGATACGCAGTATTTT

clone size: .
D gene: .
J gene: TRBJ2-2
V gene: TRBV5-5
CDR3 protein: CASSLSPANTGELFF
CDR3 DNA: TGTGCCAGCAGCTTGTCCCCAGCGAACACCGGGGAGCTGTTTTTT

clone size: .
D gene: .
J gene: TRBJ2-7
V gene: TRBV7-9
CDR3 protein: CASSAPTDISYEQYF
CDR3 DNA: TGTGCCAGCAGCGCTCCTACGGACATCTCCTACGAGCAGTACTTC

clone size: .
D gene: .
J gene: TRBJ2-3
V gene: TRBV12-5
CDR3 protein: CASGAGGGVDTQYF
CDR3 DNA: TGTGCTAGTGGCGCTGGAGGGGGGGTAGATACGCAGTATTTT

clone size: .
D gene: TRBD2
J gene: TRBJ2-1
V gene: TRBV6-5
CDR3 protein: CASSLELAGGHEQFF
CDR3 DNA: TGTGCCAGCAGTCTAGAGTTAGCGGGGGGGCATGAGCAGTTCTTC

clone size: .
D gene: TRBD1
J gene: TRBJ2-1
V gene: TRBV19
CDR3 protein: CASSSHRGSSYNEQFF
CDR3 DNA: TGTGCCAGTAGTTCTCACAGGGGGAGCTCCTACAATGAGCAGTTCTTC

clone size: .
D gene: TRBD1
J gene: TRBJ2-7
V gene: TRBV19
CDR3 protein: CASRKTGGNSYEQYF
CDR3 DNA: TGTGCCAGTAGGAAAACAGGGGGTAACTCCTACGAGCAGTACTTC

clone size: once
D gene: TRBD1
J gene: TRBJ1-5
V gene: TRBV30
CDR3 protein: CAWSRRDSNNQPQHF
CDR3 DNA: TGTGCCTGGAGTCGTCGGGACAGTAACAATCAGCCCCAGCATTTT

clone size: .
D gene: .
J gene: TRBJ1-5
V gene: TRBV24-1
CDR3 protein: CATSDFPGQVGQPQHF
CDR3 DNA: TGTGCCACCAGTGATTTCCCGGGACAAGTAGGTCAGCCCCAGCATTTT

clone size: .
D gene: .
J gene: TRBJ1-5
V gene: TRBV18
CDR3 protein: CASSQGNQPQHF
CDR3 DNA: TGTGCCAGCTCCCAGGGAAATCAGCCCCAGCATTTT

clone size: .
D gene: TRBD1
J gene: TRBJ1-1
V gene: TRBV30
CDR3 protein: CAWSARGQGLAFF
CDR3 DNA: TGTGCCTGGAGTGCAAGGGGACAGGGTCTAGCTTTCTTT

clone size: .
D gene: .
J gene: TRBJ2-7
V gene: TRBV14
CDR3 protein: CASSQGHNNEQYF
CDR3 DNA: TGTGCCAGCAGCCAAGGGCATAACAACGAGCAGTACTTC

clone size: .
D gene: .
J gene: TRBJ2-5
V gene: TRBV5-5
CDR3 protein: CASSLDGRWETQYF
CDR3 DNA: TGTGCCAGCAGCTTGGATGGTAGATGGGAGACCCAGTACTTC

clone size: .
D gene: TRBD2
J gene: TRBJ2-3
V gene: TRBV2
CDR3 protein: CASSEASGGTSTDTQYF
CDR3 DNA: TGTGCCAGCAGTGAAGCCTCGGGGGGAACTAGCACAGATACGCAGTATTTT

clone size: .
D gene: .
J gene: TRBJ2-3
V gene: TRBV2
CDR3 protein: CASSRHATDTQYF
CDR3 DNA: TGTGCCAGCAGTCGACACGCCACAGATACGCAGTATTTT

clone size: .
D gene: .
J gene: TRBJ1-6
V gene: TRBV10-3
CDR3 protein: CAIRADQGGNSPLHF
CDR3 DNA: TGTGCCATCCGTGCAGACCAGGGAGGCAATTCACCCCTCCACTTT

clone size: .
D gene: .
J gene: TRBJ2-2
V gene: TRBV7-3
CDR3 protein: CASSLKSGNTGELFF
CDR3 DNA: TGTGCCAGCAGCTTAAAATCAGGGAACACCGGGGAGCTGTTTTTT

clone size: .
D gene: .
J gene: TRBJ2-3
V gene: TRBV9
CDR3 protein: CASNPYGNTDTQYF
CDR3 DNA: TGTGCCAGCAACCCCTACGGGAACACAGATACGCAGTATTTT

clone size: .
D gene: .
J gene: TRBJ2-3
V gene: TRBV11-2
CDR3 protein: CASSLGVSTDTQYF
CDR3 DNA: TGTGCCAGCAGCTTAGGCGTCAGCACAGATACGCAGTATTTT

clone size: .
D gene: TRBD1
J gene: TRBJ1-1
V gene: TRBV3-1/TRBV3-2
CDR3 protein: CASSQFDRGPEAFF
CDR3 DNA: TGTGCCAGCAGCCAATTCGACAGGGGCCCTGAAGCTTTCTTT

clone size: .
D gene: .
J gene: TRBJ1-5
V gene: TRBV7-2
CDR3 protein: CASSLASQISNQPQHF
CDR3 DNA: TGTGCCAGCAGCTTAGCTTCACAGATTAGCAATCAGCCCCAGCATTTT

clone size: .
D gene: .
J gene: TRBJ1-2
V gene: TRBV6-2/TRBV6-3
CDR3 protein: CASSYLSGLRGYTF
CDR3 DNA: TGTGCCAGCAGTTACTTGTCGGGGTTGCGAGGCTACACCTTC

clone size: .
D gene: .
J gene: TRBJ1-6
V gene: TRBV7-2
CDR3 protein: CASSLAGRYSPLHF
CDR3 DNA: TGTGCCAGCAGCTTAGCGGGGAGGTATTCACCCCTCCACTTT

clone size: .
D gene: .
J gene: TRBJ1-4
V gene: TRBV4-1
CDR3 protein: CASSPWGESTNEKLFF
CDR3 DNA: TGCGCCAGCAGCCCGTGGGGGGAGTCAACTAATGAAAAACTGTTTTTT

clone size: .
D gene: .
J gene: TRBJ2-3
V gene: TRBV10-2
CDR3 protein: CASSEGRRTLTDTQYF
CDR3 DNA: TGCGCCAGCAGTGAGGGAAGGAGAACCCTCACAGATACGCAGTATTTT